The 29 T cell receptor beta chains below come from one sample, sequenced in a study of blood T cell repertoires in COVID-19. The data were produced by immunoSEQ multiplex PCR, yet TCRdb's version contains in-frame clones alone and is incomplete. The sample records around 200,000 clones, around 75% being singletons. Material for sequencing was peripheral blood. The receptors originated from a middle-aged woman with COVID-19, enrolled during active disease.

This clone has just one count. The CDR3 is CASSLGAFLRQETQYF. The CDR3 DNA reads as TGTGCCAGCAGCTTAGGGGCATTTCTGCGACAAGAGACCCAGTACTTC. The genes are TRBV7-2 and TRBJ2-5; D gene unclear. Germline loops: CDR1 SGHTA, CDR2 FQGNSA. V shed 1 base and J shed 2 bases, with 14 bases lying between them. This CDR3 spans 16 amino acids.

A few counts support this clone. This rearrangement joins TRBV2 to TRBJ1-2, with 7 bases matching TRBD1. This CDR3 is 13 amino acids long. The V gene's germline CDR1 is SNHLY and CDR2 FYNNEI. V shed 6 bases and J 4 bases; nucleotides not matched to a gene: 5. The CDR3 sequence: CASSLTGSYGYTF. CDR3 DNA: TGTGCCAGCAGCCTGACAGGGAGCTATGGCTACACCTTC.

The chain couples TRBV6-5 to TRBJ1-3; D perhaps matches TRBD1 (5 bases). Germline-derived CDR1 and CDR2 are MNHEY and SVGAGI. CDR3 length: 14 amino acids. V was cut by 6 bases and J by 3 bases, with 12 bases left in between. CDR3 nucleotide sequence: TGTGCCAGCAGCTCCAGGGTTAGTGGAAACACCATATATTTT. This sequence encodes CASSSRVSGNTIYF.

The chain couples TRBV6-5 to TRBJ2-2, with 10 nucleotides matching TRBD2. The CDR3 length is 14 residues. Germline CDR1 MNHEY, CDR2 SVGAGI. Trimming removed 10 bases from V and 7 bases from J; junction bases left unmatched: 9. The CDR3 reads CATAAGGRGGELFF. CDR3 in DNA: TGTGCCACCGCAGCGGGGGGGCGTGGCGGGGAGCTGTTTTTT.

The chain combines TRBV28 with TRBJ1-6; 7 bases are a match to TRBD1. The germline V gene has CDR1 MDHEN and CDR2 SYDVKM. J was trimmed by 4 bases and V by 5 bases; bases with no gene match: 5. The length of the CDR3 is 15 residues. The chain's CDR3 is CASSPGTAYNSPLHF. CDR3 bases: TGTGCCAGCAGTCCTGGGACAGCTTATAATTCACCCCTCCACTTT.

The J gene is TRBJ2-7, the V gene TRBV30, with D maybe TRBD1 (6 bases). Germline V gives CDR1 GTSNPN, CDR2 SVGIG (reference sequence). The CDR3 covers 13 residues. Trimming removed 1 base at V and 8 bases at J, with 15 bases between. The CDR3 loop reads CAWSGEQGVKQYF. DNA of the CDR3: TGTGCCTGGAGTGGGGAACAGGGAGTGAAGCAGTACTTC.

Only one count was recorded for this clone. The V call is TRBV5-1, the J call TRBJ2-1, with TRBD1 as a possible D gene (6 bases). CDR1 SGHRS and CDR2 YFSETQ come from the germline V gene. The CDR3 has 15 amino acids. V shed 4 bases and J shed 8 bases, with 19 bases lying between them. The chain's CDR3 is CASSTDGTNFDEQFF. DNA of the CDR3: TGCGCCAGCAGCACAGACGGGACAAACTTCGATGAGCAGTTCTTC.

This clone was counted a single time. This sequence joins TRBV10-3 and TRBJ2-6; 7 bases are shared with TRBD1. The CDR3 sequence is 19 residues long. Trimming removed 5 bases from V and 0 bases from J; junction bases left unmatched: 13. Germline V CDR1 and CDR2: ENHRY, SYGVKD. CDR3 sequence (DNA): TGTGCCATCAGTTCCCGGGACAGCCTTTTTTCCTCTGGGGCCAACGTCCTGACTTTC. Its protein is CAISSRDSLFSSGANVLTF.

V is TRBV7-9 and J is TRBJ2-1; tentatively, D is TRBD2 (5 bases). CDR1 and CDR2 (germline): SEHNR, FQNEAQ (reference sequence). Trimming left V 5 bases short and J 6 bases short, with 14 bases between. The CDR3 is 14 residues long. The CDR3 nucleotides read TGTGCCAGCAGCCCGGGGTCTTCTATCAATGAGCAGTTCTTC. This gives the protein CASSPGSSINEQFF.

This clone was detected only a few times. This chain joins TRBV20-1 and TRBJ2-7, with unresolved D. The ends were cut back, 6 bases at V and 7 bases at J, with 10 bases in the middle. CDR1 is DFQATT, CDR2 SNEGSKA, per germline (reference sequence). CDR3 size: 10 residues. CDR3 sequence reads: CSASHLEQYF. The CDR3 DNA follows: TGCAGTGCCTCCCACTTAGAGCAGTACTTC.

The rearrangement links TRBV12-3 or TRBV12-4 to TRBJ2-7, with D tentatively TRBD2 (5 bases). Deletions cut 5 bases from V and 3 bases from J, with 11 bases between. The CDR3 sequence is 13 residues long. DNA of the CDR3: TGTGCCAGCAGTCTCGAGGGTAACTACGAGCAGTACTTC. This codes for CASSLEGNYEQYF.

This clone showed up just once. This sequence joins TRBV5-1 and TRBJ1-5, with no clear D. Per the germline V gene, CDR1 is SGHRS and CDR2 is YFSETQ. This CDR3 comprises 13 residues. With 0 bases removed from V and 3 bases from J, the gap between germline ends came to 4 bases. As DNA, the CDR3 is TGCGCCAGCAGCTTGGACAACAATCAGCCCCAGCATTTT. Translated, it gives CASSLDNNQPQHF.

This clone was picked up one time. The chain is built from TRBV2 and TRBJ1-1; a weak D match, TRBD1 (6 bases). The CDR3 runs 15 residues. Trimming cost V 4 bases and J 0 bases, with 12 bases left between them. CDR1 is SNHLY, CDR2 FYNNEI, per germline. CDR3 sequence (DNA): TGTGCCAGCAGTGTCAGCGGACAGATGAACACTGAAGCTTTCTTT. This encodes CASSVSGQMNTEAFF.

This chain joins TRBV21-1 and TRBJ1-1; TRBD1, the table's D call, was not compared with the DNA. TRBV21-1 corresponds to a pseudogene. There are 17 residues in the CDR3. The CDR3 DNA sequence: TGTGCCAGCAGCAATTTGGGACAGGGGGCATACAACACTGAAGCTTTCTTT. Protein: CASSNLGQGAYNTEAFF.

Here the CDR3 reads CASSARRTGQGSYNEQFF. The CDR3 DNA follows: TGTGCCAGCAGCGCCCGACGAACGGGACAGGGCTCCTACAATGAGCAGTTCTTC. This chain joins TRBV7-6 and TRBJ2-1; TRBD1 matches at 9 bases. V lost 5 bases, J lost 0 bases, and 11 bases stayed unmatched. The CDR3 has 18 amino acids. Germline V gene lookup returns CDR1 SGHVS and CDR2 FNYEAQ.

The V call is TRBV3-1 (or the pseudogene TRBV3-2), the J call TRBJ2-1; D is unclear. V gave up 2 bases and J gave up 7 bases, with 12 bases separating them. Germline values: CDR1 LGHDT, CDR2 YNNKEL (reference sequence). The CDR3 runs 14 residues. CDR3 region: CASSQPNLGNEQFF. CDR3 DNA sequence: TGTGCCAGCAGCCAACCTAACCTAGGTAATGAGCAGTTCTTC.

This chain uses TRBV11-2 with TRBJ2-3, with 13 bases identical to TRBD2. The CDR3 extends over 17 amino acids. CDR1 is SGHAT and CDR2 is FQNNGV in the germline V gene. The trim removed 4 bases at V and 6 bases at J, leaving 10 bases unmatched. CDR3 bases: TGTGCCAGCAGCTCGGTGGGACTAGCGGGGCGGATCGATACGCAGTATTTT. Translation: CASSSVGLAGRIDTQYF.

This clone was counted a single time. The CDR3 nucleotides read TGCGCCACTATTATGGACACTGAAGCTTTCTTT. Protein sequence: CATIMDTEAFF. The gene calls are TRBV10-2 and TRBJ1-1; D remains ambiguous. The CDR3 runs 11 residues. From germline, CDR1 is WSHSY and CDR2 SAAADI. Trimming removed 10 bases from V and 3 bases from J, with 9 bases in between.

This chain links TRBV7-3 with TRBJ2-1, with unresolved D. This CDR3 spans 15 amino acids. CDR1 is SGHTA, CDR2 FQGTGA, per germline. Trimming shortened V by 1 base and J by 5 bases, and 12 bases separated the two germline ends. This chain's CDR3 is CASSLNRDLNNEQFF. The CDR3 nucleotides read TGTGCCAGCAGCTTAAATCGCGACTTAAACAATGAGCAGTTCTTC. Together with reference TRBV7-3 and TRBJ2-1, the CDR3 gives the full variable domain: GAGVSQTPSNKVTEKGKYVELRCDPISGHTALYWYRQSLGQGPEFLIYFQGTGAADDSGLPNDRFFAVRPEGSVSTLKIQRTERGDSAVYLCASSLNRDLNNEQFFGPGTRLTVL.

The chain combines TRBV10-1 with TRBJ1-1; D possibly corresponds to TRBD1 (6 bases). The CDR3 sequence is 13 residues long. Trimming removed 3 bases at V and 8 bases at J, with 13 bases between. Germline CDR1 reads WNHNN; CDR2 reads SYGVQD (reference sequence). The CDR3 spells CASSDEGVREAFF. CDR3 sequence (DNA): TGCGCCAGCAGTGACGAGGGGGTTAGAGAAGCTTTCTTT.

V gene TRBV5-1 combines with J gene TRBJ2-5; 13 bases fit TRBD2. With V trimmed by 4 bases and J by 5 bases, 5 bases remained unmatched. This CDR3 is built from 15 residues. The germline V gene has CDR1 SGHRS and CDR2 YFSETQ. DNA for the CDR3: TGCGCCAGCAGCCTAGGGACTAGCGGGACGGAGACCCAGTACTTC. Translated: CASSLGTSGTETQYF.

The chain links TRBV7-2 to TRBJ2-3, with 7 nucleotides matching TRBD1. Germline CDR1 and CDR2: SGHTA and FQGNSA. The V segment lost 6 bases and the J segment 0 bases; nucleotides outside the gene matches: 6. The CDR3 runs 15 residues. Written as DNA, the CDR3 is TGTGCCAGCAGGAGAGGACAGGCGAGCACAGATACGCAGTATTTT. Amino acid sequence: CASRRGQASTDTQYF.

This clone was detected only a few times. The V call is TRBV19, the J call TRBJ2-1, with a tentative D call TRBD2 (6 bases). The V end lost 3 bases, the J end lost 9 bases, and 21 bases lay between the germline ends. Germline CDR1 reads LNHDA; CDR2 reads SQIVND (reference sequence). CDR3 length: 16 amino acids. CDR3 region: CASSILLANLGGEQFF. The CDR3 DNA reads as TGTGCCAGTAGTATCCTACTAGCCAACTTGGGTGGTGAGCAGTTCTTC.

The count of this clone is one. This rearrangement joins TRBV4-1 to TRBJ2-3, with 10 bases matching TRBD2. Germline-derived CDR1 and CDR2 are MGHRA and YSYEKL. CDR3 length: 18 amino acids. The V gene end was trimmed by 4 bases and the J gene end by 1 base; junction bases not matched to a gene: 11. The CDR3 DNA is TGCGCCAGCAGCCGGGAAGTAGCGGGGGGATTCGGCACAGATACGCAGTATTTT. This translates into CASSREVAGGFGTDTQYF.

V and J are TRBV2 and TRBJ1-5, with TRBD1 matching over 7 bases. The CDR3 runs to 15 residues. Germline assignment: CDR1 SNHLY and CDR2 FYNNEI. V was clipped by 7 bases and J by 3 bases; unmatched bases: 9. The CDR3 DNA is TGTGCCAGCACTACCGGGGACAGCCTCAATCAGCCCCAGCATTTT. Translating it yields CASTTGDSLNQPQHF.

The V call is TRBV11-2, the J call TRBJ1-3, with D tentatively TRBD1 (5 bases). The ends were cut back, 0 bases at V and 3 bases at J, with 12 bases in the middle. CDR1 SGHAT and CDR2 FQNNGV come from the germline V gene. The CDR3 runs to 16 residues. This chain's CDR3 is CASSLDPGRDGNTIYF. CDR3 nucleotide sequence: TGTGCCAGCAGCTTAGATCCAGGGAGGGATGGAAACACCATATATTTT.

The chain recombines TRBV24-1 with TRBJ2-5, with a possible D match to TRBD1 (6 bases). This CDR3 region has 15 residues. The ends were cut back, 3 bases at V and 0 bases at J, with 10 bases in the middle. Germline CDR1 reads KGHDR; CDR2 reads SFDVKD. The CDR3 loop reads CATSDNRDNQETQYF. The CDR3 bases are TGTGCCACCAGTGATAACAGGGACAACCAAGAGACCCAGTACTTC.

The rearrangement links TRBV7-9 to TRBJ1-2; D is unresolved. Trimming removed 7 bases at V and 6 bases at J, with 30 bases between. The CDR3 contains 18 residues. CDR1 is SEHNR, CDR2 FQNEAQ, per germline (reference sequence). CDR3 in DNA: TGTGCCAGCACCCCAACCGCGCAACTCCGCCGAGTAACTAATGGCTACACCTTC. Residues: CASTPTAQLRRVTNGYTF.

The chain carries TRBV11-3 and TRBJ2-7, with D tentatively TRBD1 (5 bases). V lost 2 bases and J lost 6, with 11 bases in between. The length of the CDR3 is 13 residues. Germline assignment: CDR1 SGHNT and CDR2 YENEEA. CDR3 in DNA: TGTGCCAGCAGCTTACAGGGATTTGGCGAGCAGTACTTC. Amino acids: CASSLQGFGEQYF. Full variable domain (rest looked up from reference TRBV11-3 and TRBJ2-7): EAGVVQSPRYKIIEKKQPVAFWCNPISGHNTLYWYLQNLGQGPELLIRYENEEAVDDSQLPKDRFSAERLKGVDSTLKIQPAELGDSAVYLCASSLQGFGEQYFGPGTRLTVT.